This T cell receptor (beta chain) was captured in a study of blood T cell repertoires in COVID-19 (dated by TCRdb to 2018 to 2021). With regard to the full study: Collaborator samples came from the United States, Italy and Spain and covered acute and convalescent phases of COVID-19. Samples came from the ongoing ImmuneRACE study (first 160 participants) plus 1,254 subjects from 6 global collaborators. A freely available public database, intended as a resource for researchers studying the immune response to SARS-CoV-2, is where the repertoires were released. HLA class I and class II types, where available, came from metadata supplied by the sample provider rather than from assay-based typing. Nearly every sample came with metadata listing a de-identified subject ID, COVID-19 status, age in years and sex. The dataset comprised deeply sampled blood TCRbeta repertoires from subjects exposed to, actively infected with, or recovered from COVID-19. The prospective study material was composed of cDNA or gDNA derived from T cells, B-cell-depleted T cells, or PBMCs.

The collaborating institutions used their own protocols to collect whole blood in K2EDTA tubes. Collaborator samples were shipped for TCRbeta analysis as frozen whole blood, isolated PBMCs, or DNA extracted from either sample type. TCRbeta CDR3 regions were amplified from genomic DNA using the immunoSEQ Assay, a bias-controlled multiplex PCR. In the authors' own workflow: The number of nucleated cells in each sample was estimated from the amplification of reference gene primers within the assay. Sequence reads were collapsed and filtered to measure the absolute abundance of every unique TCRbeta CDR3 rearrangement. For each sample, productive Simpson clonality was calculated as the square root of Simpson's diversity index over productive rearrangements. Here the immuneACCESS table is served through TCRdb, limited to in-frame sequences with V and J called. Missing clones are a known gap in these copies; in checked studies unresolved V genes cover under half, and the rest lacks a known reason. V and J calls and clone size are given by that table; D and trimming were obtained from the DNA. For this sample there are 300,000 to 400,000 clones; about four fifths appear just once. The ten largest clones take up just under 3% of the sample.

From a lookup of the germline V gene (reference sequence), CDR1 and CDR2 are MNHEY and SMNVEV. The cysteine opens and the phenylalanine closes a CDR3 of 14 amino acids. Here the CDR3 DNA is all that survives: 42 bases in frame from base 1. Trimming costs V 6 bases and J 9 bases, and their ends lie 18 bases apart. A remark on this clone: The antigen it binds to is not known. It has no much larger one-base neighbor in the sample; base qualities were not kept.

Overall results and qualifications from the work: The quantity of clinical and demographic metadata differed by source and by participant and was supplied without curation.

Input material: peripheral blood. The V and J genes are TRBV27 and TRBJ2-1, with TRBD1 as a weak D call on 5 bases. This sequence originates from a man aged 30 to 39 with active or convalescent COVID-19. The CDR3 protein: CASRASRGLGEQFF. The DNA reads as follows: TGTGCCAGCAGGGCTTCAAGGGGATTAGGTGAGCAGTTCTTC.